This TCR beta chain was recorded in a study of T-cell memory formation after mild COVID-19. CDR1 and CDR2 from the germline V gene are SGDLS and YYNGEE. The CDR3 spans 13 residues. The V and J ends lost 2 bases and 2 bases respectively, with 6 bases between them. TCRdb re-called the 5' RACE reads through MiXCR, storing one row per CDR3 protein. This table has around 320,000 distinct CDR3 sequences, 25% to 30% appearing once. General study findings and limits: Memory cells collected pre-infection included some clones that later responded, suggesting cross-reactive memory joined.

About this clonotype: Its antigen is unknown.

The source material was PBMCs or a T cell subset sorted from them (not recorded which). The rearrangement links TRBV9 to TRBJ2-3; D unclear. This sequence was found in an adult woman who had mild COVID-19 (a few samples of this study predate the infection). Cell type and time point are not known. The CDR3: CASSVWITDTQYF. In DNA, the CDR3 is TGTGCCAGCAGCGTCTGGATCACAGATACGCAGTATTTT. The whole variable domain, filled in from reference TRBV9 and TRBJ2-3, reads DSGVTQTPKHLITATGQRVTLRCSPRSGDLSVYWYQQSLDQGLQFLIQYYNGEERAKGNILERFSAQQFPDLHSELNLSSLELGDSALYFCASSVWITDTQYFGPGTRLTVL.